Following are 6 T cell receptor beta chains from one sample sequenced in a study of T cells after yellow fever vaccination. TCRdb reprocessed the 5' RACE reads via MiXCR and lists one record per CDR3 protein. The sample contains approximately 510,000 distinct CDR3 sequences, 20% to 25% of which appear only once. Sequencing used PBMCs, obtained around 3 weeks after the first yellow fever vaccination. The receptors shown here come from a man between 18 and 29 years old who received the YFV17D yellow fever vaccine.

The gene calls are TRBV7-3 and TRBJ2-3, with TRBD2 matching over 7 bases. Germline loops: CDR1 SGHTA, CDR2 FQGTGA. The ends lost 5 bases at V and 14 bases at J; junction bases unmatched: 10. The CDR3 spans 12 residues. Here the CDR3 reads CASSGGSGAPYF. The CDR3 nucleotides read TGTGCCAGCAGCGGAGGGAGCGGGGCTCCGTATTTT.

Turning to this clonotype: One junction end does not reproduce the germline sequence, and a read error may be involved. This rearrangement joins TRBV6-5 to TRBJ1-1; D possibly corresponds to TRBD1 (5 bases). Germline lookup yields CDR1 MNHEY and CDR2 SVGAGI. CDR3 length equals 17 residues. The CDR3 here is CASSSDTKAQGGTEAIF. CDR3 sequence (DNA): TGTGCCAGCAGTTCGGATACTAAGGCGCAGGGAGGGACTGAAGCTATCTTT.

This clonotype was counted only a few times. CDR3 bases: TGTGCCAGCAGCTTGGCCGGGGCTGCAACTAATGAAAAACTGTTTTTT. Its protein is CASSLAGAATNEKLFF. The chain carries TRBV5-6 and TRBJ1-4; maybe TRBD1 (5 bases). Germline CDR1 and CDR2: SGHDT and YYEEEE. Between the trimmed V and J ends, which lost 0 bases and 0 bases, there was a span of 9 bases. CDR3 size: 16 residues.

The CDR3 sequence: CSARTGLVKDTQYF. The DNA for the CDR3 is TGCAGTGCTAGAACGGGACTTGTCAAAGATACGCAGTATTTT. The V gene is TRBV20-1, the J gene TRBJ2-3; D is possibly TRBD2 (6 bases). V was trimmed by 2 bases and J by 5 bases, leaving 14 bases between them. The CDR3 loop spans 14 amino acids. Germline loops: CDR1 DFQATT, CDR2 SNEGSKA (reference sequence).

The genes are TRBV7-2 and TRBJ1-1; D perhaps matches TRBD1 (6 bases). The CDR3 loop spans 15 amino acids. The germline CDR1 and CDR2 sequences are SGHTA and FQGNSA. The V end was cut by 1 base, the J end by 1 base, with 10 bases between. The CDR3 nucleotides are TGTGCCAGCAGCTTAGGGGGGGCGCGGAACACTGAAGCTTTCTTT. As protein: CASSLGGARNTEAFF.

There are a few counts of this clonotype. Just one base apart from a much larger clone, this may be a read error. The gene calls are TRBV7-2 and TRBJ2-1; TRBD2 aligns across 12 bases. The trim removed 5 bases at V and 3 bases at J, leaving 2 bases unmatched. The CDR3 sequence is 15 residues long. Germline-derived CDR1 and CDR2 are SGHTA and FQGNSA. CDR3 sequence: CASSTTSGGYNEQFF. CDR3 nucleotides: TGTGCCAGCAGCACGACTAGCGGGGGCTACAATGAGCAGTTCTTC. The full variable domain, rest sourced from reference TRBV7-2 and TRBJ2-1, is GAGVSQSPSNKVTEKGKDVELRCDPISGHTALYWYRQSLGQGLEFLIYFQGNSAPDKSGLPSDRFSAERTGGSVSTLTIQRTQQEDSAVYLCASSTTSGGYNEQFFGPGTRLTVL.